This is a list of T cell receptor beta chains from one sample in a study of blood T cell repertoires in COVID-19. Generated by immunoSEQ multiplex PCR, the TCRdb table keeps only in-frame clones and is missing some. The sample has some 670,000 clones; 85% to 90% are singletons. The sequencing input was peripheral blood. Receptors originate from a woman under 30 with acute or convalescent COVID-19. Both conserved end residues are part of each CDR3. The D gene is left open where the match is weak. Clone size, where shown, is once, few, many, or a class for clones that have expanded.

TRBJ1-2 TRBD1 TRBV2 - TGTGCCAGCAGTTCGAGGACAGGGTGGAGCGGCTACACCTTC CASSSRTGWSGYTF
TRBJ1-1 TRBD1 TRBV18 - TGTGCCAGCTCACCGTCGGGACAGGGGCGAGAGACTGAAGCTTTCTTT CASSPSGQGRETEAFF
TRBJ1-2 - TRBV4-1 - TGCGCCAGCAGCCGAATCGGGCCTATGGGAAGACTAGGCTATGGCTACACCTTC CASSRIGPMGRLGYGYTF
TRBJ2-5 TRBD2 TRBV29-1 once TGCAGCGTTGACTCACGGGTGGGGGGGAAGGCTGAGACCCAGTACTTC CSVDSRVGGKAETQYF
TRBJ1-1 - TRBV5-6 - TGTGCCAGCAGCTTGACTCAAACCCTCGGGACACCTGAAGCTTTCTTT CASSLTQTLGTPEAFF
TRBJ1-2 - TRBV11-2 - TGTGCCAGCAGCTCAATTGAAGGGACATGGGGCTACACCTTC CASSSIEGTWGYTF
TRBJ2-7 - TRBV2 - TGTGCCAGCAGTCAGCGAAGGGAGCAGTACTTC CASSQRREQYF
TRBJ1-1 TRBD1 TRBV27 - TGTGCCAGCAGTTTGGGACAGGGAAGGACTGAAGCTTTCTTT CASSLGQGRTEAFF
TRBJ1-2 - TRBV30 - TGTGCCTGGAAGGTAAGGGGAAGGACGTCCAACTATGGCTACACCTTC CAWKVRGRTSNYGYTF
TRBJ2-7 TRBD1 TRBV5-5 - TGTGCCAGCAGCTCCGGGACAGGTCCCTACGAGCAGTACTTC CASSSGTGPYEQYF
TRBJ1-6 TRBD1 TRBV2 - TGTGCCAGCAGAGATAACGGGACAGCGAGCTCCTATAATTCACCCCTCCACTTT CASRDNGTASSYNSPLHF
TRBJ2-3 - TRBV13 - TGTGCCAGCAGCCTTAGGGGTTCCACAGATACGCAGTATTTT CASSLRGSTDTQYF
TRBJ1-1 - TRBV27 - TGTGCCAGCAGTTCTATGCAGGGGCGGGACACTGAAGCTTTCTTT CASSSMQGRDTEAFF
TRBJ2-7 - TRBV13 - TGTGCCAGCAGCTCCTCCCGAACAGGTCCTTACTACGAGCAGTACTTC CASSSSRTGPYYEQYF
TRBJ1-1 TRBD1 TRBV27 - TGTGCCAGCAGCCTGACAGGGACGATTACTGAAGCTTTCTTT CASSLTGTITEAFF
TRBJ1-1 TRBD1 TRBV7-6 - TGTGCCAGCAGCCCCTGGGGTGGCAGGGGGCTGGGCACTGAAGCTTTCTTT CASSPWGGRGLGTEAFF
TRBJ1-1 - TRBV6-1 - TGTGCCAGCAGTGAAGGGGGCTGGAATGAAGCTTTCTTT CASSEGGWNEAFF
TRBJ2-1 TRBD2 TRBV6-1 few TGTGCCAGCAGTGAGACTAGCTTGGATGAGCAGTTCTTC CASSETSLDEQFF
TRBJ1-2 - TRBV6-6 - TGTGCCAGCAAGGGTGCAGGGGTTAACTATGGCTACACCTTC CASKGAGVNYGYTF
TRBJ1-6 - TRBV5-4 - TGTGCCAGCAGCCACGGGGGAGTTTCCTATAATTCACCCCTCCACTTT CASSHGGVSYNSPLHF
TRBJ1-2 - TRBV24-1 - TGTGCCACCAGTGACAGGGGCAGGAGCTATGGCTACACCTTC CATSDRGRSYGYTF
TRBJ1-5 - TRBV5-4 - TGTGCCAGCAGTCCCGGAGGCGGCAATCAGCCCCAGCATTTT CASSPGGGNQPQHF
TRBJ2-7 TRBD1 TRBV9 - TGTGCCAGCAGCGGGCCGGGACAGAACTACGAGCAGTACTTC CASSGPGQNYEQYF
TRBJ2-5 - TRBV10-3 - TGTGCCATCAGGGGGCCAGAGACCCAGTACTTC CAIRGPETQYF
TRBJ1-6 - TRBV5-6 - TGTGCCAGCAGCGCTCAGGCGGAGCGGGGACCCCTCCCGGATTCACCCCTCCACTTT CASSAQAERGPLPDSPLHF
TRBJ1-2 TRBD1 TRBV24-1 - TGTGCCACCAGTGATTTGCCCCCCGGGACAGGGAAAGGCTACACCTTC CATSDLPPGTGKGYTF
TRBJ2-3 TRBD2 TRBV5-1 - TGCGCCAGCAGCGCAGACGGGACTACGGATACGCAGTATTTT CASSADGTTDTQYF
TRBJ1-3 - TRBV9 - TGTGCCAGCAGCGTAACTTCCTCTGGAAACACCATATATTTT CASSVTSSGNTIYF
TRBJ2-7 TRBD2 TRBV7-8 - TGTGCCAGCAGCTCCAAGCGGGGGCTCTACGAGCAGTACTTC CASSSKRGLYEQYF
TRBJ2-2 - TRBV5-4 - TGTGCCAGCAGCTTGGGGCAGGGGCATACCGGGGAGCTGTTTTTT CASSLGQGHTGELFF
TRBJ1-1 - TRBV11-2 - TGTGCCAGCAGCTCCCTAGTCCACACTGAAGCTTTCTTT CASSSLVHTEAFF
TRBJ2-7 TRBD1 TRBV5-6 - TGTGCCGCATCTAACCAGGGGGCCTTTGACGAGCAGTACTTC CAASNQGAFDEQYF
TRBJ1-5 - TRBV27 - TGTGCCAGCAGTATAGGACAGAATCAGCCCCAGCATTTT CASSIGQNQPQHF
TRBJ2-2 - TRBV18 - TGTGCCAGCTCAGGGCAGAAGAACACCGGGGAGCTGTTTTTT CASSGQKNTGELFF
TRBJ2-3 TRBD1 TRBV19 - TGTGCCAGTAGTATTGCCGGGACAGGGAACACAGATACGCAGTATTTT CASSIAGTGNTDTQYF